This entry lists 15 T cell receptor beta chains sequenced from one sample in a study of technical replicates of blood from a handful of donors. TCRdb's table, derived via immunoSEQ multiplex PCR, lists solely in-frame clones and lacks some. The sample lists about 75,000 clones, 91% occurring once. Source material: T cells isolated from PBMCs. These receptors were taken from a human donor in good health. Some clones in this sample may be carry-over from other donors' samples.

The CDR3 is CASSQALAGDNEQFF. CDR3 DNA sequence: TGTGCCAGCAGCCAAGCTCTAGCAGGGGACAATGAGCAGTTCTTC. The rearrangement links TRBV14 to TRBJ2-1, with a tentative D call TRBD1 (6 bases). V lost 1 base and J 5 bases, leaving 12 bases between the germline ends. The germline V gene encodes CDR1 SGHDN and CDR2 FVKESK. This CDR3 has 15 residues.

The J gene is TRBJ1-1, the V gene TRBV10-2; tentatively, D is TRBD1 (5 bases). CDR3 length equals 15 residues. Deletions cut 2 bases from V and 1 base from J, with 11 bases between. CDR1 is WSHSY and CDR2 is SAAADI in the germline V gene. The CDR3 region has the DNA TGCGCCAGCAGTGAGGTTGGGAGGGGGAACACTGAAGCTTTCTTT. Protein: CASSEVGRGNTEAFF.

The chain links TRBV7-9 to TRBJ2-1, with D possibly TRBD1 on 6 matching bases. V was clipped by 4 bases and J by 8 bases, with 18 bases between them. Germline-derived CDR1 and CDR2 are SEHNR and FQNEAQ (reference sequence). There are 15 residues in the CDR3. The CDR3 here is CASSSQQGIYYEQFF. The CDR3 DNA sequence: TGTGCCAGCAGCTCCCAACAGGGTATTTACTATGAGCAGTTCTTC.

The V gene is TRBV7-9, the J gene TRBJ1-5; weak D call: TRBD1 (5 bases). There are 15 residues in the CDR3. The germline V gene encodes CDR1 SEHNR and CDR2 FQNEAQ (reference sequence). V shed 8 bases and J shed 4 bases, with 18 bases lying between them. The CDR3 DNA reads TGTGCCAGCTCGACGGGGGGGGGAGAGAATCAGCCCCAGCATTTT. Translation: CASSTGGGENQPQHF.

The CDR3 nucleotides are TGTGCCAGCTCACCAGCAACAGGGAGTGAAAAACTGTTTTTT. It specifies CASSPATGSEKLFF. This chain joins TRBV18 and TRBJ1-4, with a weak D call TRBD1 (6 bases). Germline CDR1 reads KGHSH; CDR2 reads LQKENI. The CDR3 is 14 residues long. V lost 2 bases to trimming and J lost 7 bases, with 11 bases between them.

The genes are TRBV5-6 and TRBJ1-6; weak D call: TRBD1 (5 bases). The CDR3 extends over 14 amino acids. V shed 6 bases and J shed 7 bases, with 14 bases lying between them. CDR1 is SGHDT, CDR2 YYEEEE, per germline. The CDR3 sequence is CASNPGGRNSPLHF. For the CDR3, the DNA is TGTGCCAGCAACCCGGGGGGGAGAAATTCACCCCTCCACTTT.

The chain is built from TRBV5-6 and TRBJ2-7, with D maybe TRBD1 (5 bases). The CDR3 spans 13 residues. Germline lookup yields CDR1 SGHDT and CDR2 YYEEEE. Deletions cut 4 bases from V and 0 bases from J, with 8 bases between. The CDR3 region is CASSRQLSYEQYF. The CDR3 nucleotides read TGTGCCAGCAGCCGACAGCTCTCCTACGAGCAGTACTTC.

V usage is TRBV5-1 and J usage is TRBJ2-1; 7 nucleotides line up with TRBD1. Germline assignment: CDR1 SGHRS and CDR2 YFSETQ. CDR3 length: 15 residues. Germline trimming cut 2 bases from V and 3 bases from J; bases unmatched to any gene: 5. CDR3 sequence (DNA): TGCGCCAGCAGCTTTGGGGACAGCTACTACAATGAGCAGTTCTTC. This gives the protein CASSFGDSYYNEQFF.

This CDR3 is CASSRQGGNQPQHF. CDR3 bases: TGTGCCAGCAGCCGACAGGGGGGAAATCAGCCCCAGCATTTT. The chain carries TRBV7-9 and TRBJ1-5; the match to TRBD1 covers 9 bases. The CDR3 runs 14 residues. Unmatched junction bases numbered 3, after V lost 5 bases and J lost 4 bases. CDR1 is SEHNR and CDR2 is FQNEAQ in the germline V gene (reference sequence).

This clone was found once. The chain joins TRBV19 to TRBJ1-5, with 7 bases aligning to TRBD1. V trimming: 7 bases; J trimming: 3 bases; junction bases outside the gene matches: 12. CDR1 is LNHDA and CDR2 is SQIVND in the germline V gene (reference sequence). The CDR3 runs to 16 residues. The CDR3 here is CASIAKMGQYNQPQHF. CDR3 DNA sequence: TGTGCCAGTATCGCTAAAATGGGACAGTACAATCAGCCCCAGCATTTT.

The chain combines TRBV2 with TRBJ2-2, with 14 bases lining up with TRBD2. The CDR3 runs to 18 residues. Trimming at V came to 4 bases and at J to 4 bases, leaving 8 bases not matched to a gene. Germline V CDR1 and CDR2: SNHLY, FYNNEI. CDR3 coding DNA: TGTGCCAGCAGTGTGGTTGGGACTAGCGGGAGTCTCACCGGGGAGCTGTTTTTT. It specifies CASSVVGTSGSLTGELFF.

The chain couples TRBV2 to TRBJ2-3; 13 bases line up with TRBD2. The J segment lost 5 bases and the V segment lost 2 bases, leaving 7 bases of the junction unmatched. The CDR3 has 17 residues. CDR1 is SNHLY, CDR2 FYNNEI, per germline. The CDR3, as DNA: TGTGCCAGCAGTGAAAAACTGACTAGCGGGGGGAAAGATACGCAGTATTTT. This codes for CASSEKLTSGGKDTQYF.

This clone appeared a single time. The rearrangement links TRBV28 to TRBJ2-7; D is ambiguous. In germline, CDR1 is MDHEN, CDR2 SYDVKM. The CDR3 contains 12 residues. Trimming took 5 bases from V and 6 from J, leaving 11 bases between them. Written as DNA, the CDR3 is TGTGCCAGCAGTCTCCGACTTATCGAGCAGTACTTC. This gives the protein CASSLRLIEQYF. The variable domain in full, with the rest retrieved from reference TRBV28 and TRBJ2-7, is DVKVTQSSRYLVKRTGEKVFLECVQDMDHENMFWYRQDPGLGLRLIYFSYDVKMKEKGDIPEGYSVSREKKERFSLILESASTNQTSMYLCASSLRLIEQYFGPGTRLTVT.

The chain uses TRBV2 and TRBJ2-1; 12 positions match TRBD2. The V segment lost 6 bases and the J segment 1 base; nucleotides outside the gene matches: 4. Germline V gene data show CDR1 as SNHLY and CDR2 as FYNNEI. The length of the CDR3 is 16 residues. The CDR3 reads CASRETSGGSYNEQFF. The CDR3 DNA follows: TGTGCCAGCAGAGAGACTAGCGGGGGATCCTACAATGAGCAGTTCTTC.

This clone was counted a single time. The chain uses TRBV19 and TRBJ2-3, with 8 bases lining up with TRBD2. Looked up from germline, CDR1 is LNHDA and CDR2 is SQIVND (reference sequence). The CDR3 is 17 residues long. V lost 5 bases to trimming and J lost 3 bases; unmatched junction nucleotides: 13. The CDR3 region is CASSLGRAGEGTDTQYF. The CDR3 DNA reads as TGTGCCAGTAGTTTGGGAAGAGCGGGAGAGGGGACAGATACGCAGTATTTT. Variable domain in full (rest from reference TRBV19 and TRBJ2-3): DGGITQSPKYLFRKEGQNVTLSCEQNLNHDAMYWYRQDPGQGLRLIYYSQIVNDFQKGDIAEGYSVSREKKESFPLTVTSAQKNPTAFYLCASSLGRAGEGTDTQYFGPGTRLTVL.